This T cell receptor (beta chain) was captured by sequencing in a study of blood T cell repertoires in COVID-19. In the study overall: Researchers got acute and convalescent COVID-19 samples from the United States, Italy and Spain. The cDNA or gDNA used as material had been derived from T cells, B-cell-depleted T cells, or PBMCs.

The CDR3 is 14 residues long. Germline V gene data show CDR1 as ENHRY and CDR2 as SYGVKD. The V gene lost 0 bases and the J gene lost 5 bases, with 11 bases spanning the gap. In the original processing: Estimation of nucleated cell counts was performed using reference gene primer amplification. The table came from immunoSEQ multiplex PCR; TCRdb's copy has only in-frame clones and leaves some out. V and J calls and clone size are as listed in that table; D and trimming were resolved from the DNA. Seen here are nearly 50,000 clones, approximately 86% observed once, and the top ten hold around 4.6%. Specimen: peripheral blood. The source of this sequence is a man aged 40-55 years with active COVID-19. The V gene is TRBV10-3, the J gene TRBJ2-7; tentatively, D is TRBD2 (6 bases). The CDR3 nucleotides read TGTGCCATCAGTGAGTCCTCGACTAGTGACGAGCAGTACTTC. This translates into CAISESSTSDEQYF.